The rows below give T cell receptor beta chains drawn from one sample of a study of human T cells and chemical hapten exposure. TCRdb re-analysed the RACE reads in MiXCR, keeping a single row per CDR3 protein. The sample records tens of thousands of distinct CDR3 sequences, less than 6% being singletons. The source material was whole blood. The receptors derive from a human donor in good health. Some clones in this sample may be carry-over from other donors' samples. Both conserved end residues are part of each CDR3. A D gene is named only where the DNA matches it firmly. Only part of the rows carry a size: once, few, many, or a class if the clone is expanded.

CASSLQGGKTGELFF	TGCGCCAGCAGCCTCCAAGGAGGGAAAACCGGGGAGCTGTTTTTT	-	many	TRBJ2-2	TRBV10-2
CSARGEGSGRFHEQFF	TGCAGTGCTAGAGGAGAGGGAAGCGGGAGATTTCATGAGCAGTTCTTC	TRBD2	-	TRBJ2-1	TRBV20-1
CASSGLAGVNNEQFF	TGTGCCAGCAGCGGACTAGCGGGAGTAAACAATGAGCAGTTCTTC	TRBD2	many	TRBJ2-1	TRBV12-3/TRBV12-4
CASSTGQVSPYGYTF	TGTGCCAGCAGCACGGGACAGGTCTCCCCCTATGGCTACACCTTC	TRBD1	many	TRBJ1-2	TRBV5-4
CASSLENPGNQPQHF	TGTGCCAGCAGCTTAGAGAACCCCGGAAATCAGCCCCAGCATTTT	-	many	TRBJ1-5	TRBV7-9
CASSQTENYGYTF	TGTGCCAGCTCACAGACAGAGAACTATGGCTACACCTTC	-	-	TRBJ1-2	TRBV18
CASSPNGYTF	TGTGCCAGCAGCCCTAATGGCTACACCTTC	-	-	TRBJ1-2	TRBV7-9
CSVRLINTEAFF	TGCAGCGTGCGGCTGATAAACACTGAAGCTTTCTTT	-	few	TRBJ1-1	TRBV29-1
CATSRDRVSGANVLTF	TGTGCCACCAGCCGGGACAGGGTCTCTGGGGCCAACGTCCTGACTTTC	TRBD1	-	TRBJ2-6	TRBV15
CASSLTSSGGFGTDTQYF	TGTGCCAGCAGCCTAACAAGTAGCGGGGGGTTTGGAACAGATACGCAGTATTTT	TRBD2	many	TRBJ2-3	TRBV7-2
CASSQDFTSGGQYF	TGCGCCAGCAGCCAAGACTTTACTAGCGGGGGTCAGTACTTC	TRBD2	many	TRBJ2-4	TRBV4-3
CSAHPRTNSTDTQYF	TGCAGTGCCCACCCGAGGACGAACAGCACAGATACGCAGTACTTT	-	many	TRBJ2-3	TRBV20-1
CASSTSWTAYNEQFF	TGTGCCAGCAGTACCTCGTGGACCGCCTACAATGAGCAGTTCTTC	-	many	TRBJ2-1	TRBV28
CASSLTSGEFNEQFF	TGTGCCAGCAGTTTGACTAGCGGGGAGTTCAATGAGCAGTTCTTC	TRBD2	many	TRBJ2-1	TRBV6-5
CASSFYGQGDTEAFF	TGTGCCAGCAGCTTCTATGGACAGGGAGACACTGAAGCTTTCTTT	TRBD1	few	TRBJ1-1	TRBV7-9
CASRLSAGRAYTQYF	TGTGCCAGCAGACTAAGCGCGGGGCGGGCCTATACGCAGTATTTT	-	many	TRBJ2-3	TRBV2
CASSHPGLAGAEQFF	TGCGCCAGCAGCCACCCCGGCCTAGCGGGAGCTGAGCAGTTCTTC	TRBD2	few	TRBJ2-1	TRBV4-1
CASSLRIGQSEAFF	TGTGCCAGCAGCTTAAGGATTGGACAGTCGGAAGCTTTCTTT	-	many	TRBJ1-1	TRBV7-2
CASSPGMPGTEAFF	TGCGCCAGCAGCCCAGGGATGCCGGGGACTGAAGCTTTCTTT	-	many	TRBJ1-1	TRBV5-1
CASQRGLALDTQYF	TGTGCCAGTCAACGGGGACTAGCTTTGGATACGCAGTATTTT	TRBD2	many	TRBJ2-3	TRBV6-2/TRBV6-3
CASMSGGQETQYF	TGTGCCAGCATGAGCGGGGGTCAAGAGACCCAGTACTTC	TRBD2	medium-sized	TRBJ2-5	TRBV3-1
CASSLGTSTGELFF	TGTGCCAGCAGTTTAGGAACAAGCACCGGGGAGCTGTTTTTT	-	many	TRBJ2-2	TRBV12-3/TRBV12-4
CAWRTSYNSPLHF	TGTGCCTGGAGGACCTCCTATAATTCACCCCTCCACTTT	-	few	TRBJ1-6	TRBV30
CASSPWGGVIAEAFF	TGTGCCAGCTCACCATGGGGGGGGGTCATCGCTGAAGCTTTCTTT	-	many	TRBJ1-1	TRBV18
CASSQALAGGDYEQYF	TGTGCCAGCAGCCAAGCACTAGCGGGAGGGGACTACGAGCAGTACTTC	TRBD2	many	TRBJ2-7	TRBV4-2
CAIGDLNTGELFF	TGTGCCATCGGAGACCTGAACACCGGGGAGCTGTTTTTT	-	many	TRBJ2-2	TRBV24-1
CASSPTTGTGQFF	TGTGCCAGCAGCCCTACAACCGGGACAGGGCAGTTCTTC	TRBD1	many	TRBJ2-1	TRBV7-2
CASSLDGGPYSNQPQHF	TGTGCCAGCAGCTTGGATGGGGGGCCCTATAGCAATCAGCCCCAGCATTTT	-	many	TRBJ1-5	TRBV5-4
CASSWMVNEQFF	TGTGCCAGCAGTTGGATGGTCAATGAGCAGTTCTTC	-	many	TRBJ2-1	TRBV11-1
CASSLERSDTQYF	TGTGCCAGCAGCTTAGAGCGGTCGGATACGCAGTATTTT	-	many	TRBJ2-3	TRBV7-8
CASSWTGDEKLFF	TGTGCCAGCAGTTGGACAGGGGATGAAAAACTGTTTTTT	TRBD1	-	TRBJ1-4	TRBV27
CSADQGDTEAFF	TGCAGCGCAGACCAGGGGGATACTGAAGCTTTCTTT	TRBD1	few	TRBJ1-1	TRBV29-1
CASPIGRAGNEQFF	TGTGCCAGCCCAATCGGGAGGGCTGGTAATGAGCAGTTCTTC	TRBD2	many	TRBJ2-1	TRBV7-9
CAWRGTGSGNTIYF	TGTGCCTGGAGGGGGACAGGCTCTGGAAACACCATATATTTT	TRBD1	many	TRBJ1-3	TRBV30
CASSWDRDYGYTF	TGTGCCAGCAGCTGGGACAGGGACTATGGCTACACCTTC	TRBD1	many	TRBJ1-2	TRBV7-9
CASSLNRDRGTEAFF	TGTGCCAGCAGTTTAAACAGGGACCGGGGCACTGAAGCTTTCTTT	-	few	TRBJ1-1	TRBV2